This TCR beta chain was captured by sequencing in a study of regulatory T cells in long-lasting Graves disease. Assembly of TCR beta libraries relied on iRepertoire HTBI primers together with Arm-PCR of CDR3 regions. In TCRdb, the multiplex PCR reads were re-called with MiXCR into one record per CDR3 protein. The sample carries 520,000 or so distinct CDR3 sequences, about 11% recorded once. This clonotype has a count of ten or more. CDR3 length: 17 residues. Trimming at V came to 4 bases and at J to 5 bases, leaving 6 bases not matched to a gene. CDR1 KGHDR and CDR2 SFDVKD come from the germline V gene. Indicated time point: newly diagnosed GD, antithyroid drugs for less than 3 months. The TCR library used RNA extracted from PBMCs. A further study also used this sample, focusing on T cells in Graves' hyperthyroidism and ophthalmopathy.

The receptor was isolated from a woman in her twenties or thirties with Graves disease. The chain has TRBV24-1 and TRBJ2-2; 13 bases agree with TRBD2. The material was peripheral blood mononuclear cells (PBMCs), obtained at new diagnosis, from a patient treated with antithyroid drugs. In DNA form, the CDR3 reads TGTGCCACCAGTGAATCGACTAGCGGGAGGAGTACCGGGGAGCTGTTTTTT. This translates into CATSESTSGRSTGELFF.